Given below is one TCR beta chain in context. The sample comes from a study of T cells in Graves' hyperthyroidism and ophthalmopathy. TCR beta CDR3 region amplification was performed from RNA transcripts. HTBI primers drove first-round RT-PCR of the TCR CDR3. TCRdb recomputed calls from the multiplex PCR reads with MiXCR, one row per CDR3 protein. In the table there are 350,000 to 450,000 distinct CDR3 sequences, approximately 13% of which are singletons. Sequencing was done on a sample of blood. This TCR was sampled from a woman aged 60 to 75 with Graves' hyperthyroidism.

The CDR3 sequence is CASSPVDRGTYGYTF. The CDR3 DNA sequence: TGTGCCAGCTCACCAGTAGACAGGGGGACCTATGGCTACACCTTC. J is TRBJ1-2 and V is TRBV18; TRBD1 aligns across 9 bases. Trimming removed 2 bases from V and 4 bases from J; junction bases left unmatched: 5. Germline lookup yields CDR1 KGHSH and CDR2 LQKENI. This CDR3 comprises 15 residues.